Shown below are 10 T cell receptor beta chains from a single sample sequenced in a study of OX40 agonist ivuxolimab in advanced cancers. The table came from immunoSEQ multiplex PCR; TCRdb's copy has only in-frame clones and leaves some out. The sample consists of roughly 66,000 clones, approximately 82% of them appearing once. The source material was CD4+ or CD8+ T cells sorted from blood, sampled in a trial of the OX40 agonist ivuxolimab. Receptors originate from an adult with an advanced solid tumor such as melanoma, head and neck, liver or kidney cancer.

The chain recombines TRBV7-3 with TRBJ1-1, with D unresolved. V dropped 5 bases and J dropped 0 bases, with 7 bases sitting between them. Germline CDR1 and CDR2: SGHTA and FQGTGA. The CDR3 has 13 residues. CDR3 coding DNA: TGTGCCAGCAGCCGCTCTCTGAACACTGAAGCTTTCTTT. Encoded protein: CASSRSLNTEAFF.

The chain employs TRBV28 and TRBJ2-2; a possible D gene is TRBD1 (6 bases). V lost 3 bases and J lost 2, with 10 bases in between. CDR3 size: 15 residues. Germline lookup yields CDR1 MDHEN and CDR2 SYDVKM. The CDR3 loop reads CASSFLGQNTGELFF. CDR3 nucleotide sequence: TGTGCCAGCAGTTTCTTGGGACAAAACACCGGGGAGCTGTTTTTT.

The chain recombines TRBV5-5 with TRBJ2-4; TRBD2 aligns across 10 bases. Germline CDR1 reads SGHKS; CDR2 reads YYEKEE (reference sequence). The CDR3 is 19 residues long. V was pared by 2 bases and J by 0 bases, with 11 bases of the junction left unmatched. The chain's CDR3 is CASSFRLAGGRLAKNIQYF. The CDR3 bases are TGTGCCAGCAGCTTCCGACTAGCGGGCGGACGTCTAGCCAAAAACATTCAGTACTTC.

In its sample, this clone was seen a few times. This sequence joins TRBV7-9 and TRBJ2-3, with D uncertain. Trimming removed 7 bases from V and 4 bases from J, with 9 bases in between. The CDR3 runs 12 residues. Germline-derived CDR1 and CDR2 are SEHNR and FQNEAQ (reference sequence). In DNA, the CDR3 is TGTGCCAGCACGTTTGATGCAGATACGCAGTATTTT. It codes for CASTFDADTQYF.

The V call is TRBV18, the J call TRBJ1-5, with D tentatively TRBD1 (6 bases). CDR3 size: 14 residues. With 3 bases removed from V and 7 bases from J, the gap between germline ends came to 13 bases. In germline, CDR1 is KGHSH, CDR2 LQKENI. CDR3 sequence (DNA): TGTGCCAGCTCACCCATGGGGGGCGGACAGCCCCAGCATTTT. This gives the protein CASSPMGGGQPQHF. The complete variable domain, with remaining parts taken from reference TRBV18 and TRBJ1-5, reads NAGVMQNPRHLVRRRGQEARLRCSPMKGHSHVYWYRQLPEEGLKFMVYLQKENIIDESGMPKERFSAEFPKEGPSILRIQQVVRGDSAAYFCASSPMGGGQPQHFGDGTRLSIL.

This clone was detected only once. For the CDR3, the DNA is TGTGCCAGCAGTTACGGTCGGGAGGGAGCCAAAAACATTCAGTACTTC. This codes for CASSYGREGAKNIQYF. The V gene is TRBV6-6, the J gene TRBJ2-4; 8 nucleotides align to TRBD2. The CDR3 contains 16 residues. With V trimmed by 2 bases and J by 0 bases, 3 bases remained unmatched. Germline V gene lookup returns CDR1 MNHNY and CDR2 SVGAGI (reference sequence).

V usage is TRBV5-1 and J usage is TRBJ2-3; the D gene is possibly TRBD2 (6 bases). From germline, CDR1 is SGHRS and CDR2 YFSETQ. CDR3 length: 13 amino acids. Trimming removed 8 bases at V and 3 bases at J, with 13 bases between. The CDR3 protein is CASKEGWTDTQYF. The CDR3 DNA reads TGCGCCAGTAAGGAGGGTTGGACAGATACGCAGTATTTT. The full variable domain, in which reference TRBV5-1 and TRBJ2-3 provide the parts outside the CDR3, is KAGVTQTPRYLIKTRGQQVTLSCSPISGHRSVSWYQQTPGQGLQFLFEYFSETQRNKGNFPGRFSGRQFSNSRSEMNVSTLELGDSALYLCASKEGWTDTQYFGPGTRLTVL.

The chain recombines TRBV7-6 with TRBJ1-2; tentative D call: TRBD1 (5 bases). This CDR3 comprises 12 residues. CDR1 and CDR2 from the germline V gene are SGHVS and FNYEAQ. Deletions cut 4 bases from V and 8 bases from J, with 11 bases between. This chain's CDR3 is CASSSEGIGYTF. CDR3 DNA sequence: TGTGCCAGCAGCTCCGAGGGGATCGGCTACACCTTC.

The chain recombines TRBV28 with TRBJ2-2, with D unclear. Germline assignment: CDR1 MDHEN and CDR2 SYDVKM. This CDR3 is built from 14 residues. V was pared by 5 bases and J by 4 bases, with 11 bases between. CDR3 bases: TGTGCCAGCAGTCCCGATCCGGCCACCGGGGAGCTGTTTTTT. Encoded protein: CASSPDPATGELFF.

The chain uses TRBV2 and TRBJ1-2; 10 bases map to TRBD1. The germline V gene has CDR1 SNHLY and CDR2 FYNNEI. This CDR3 comprises 14 residues. V was clipped by 6 bases and J by 4 bases; unmatched bases: 5. In DNA form, the CDR3 reads TGTGCCAGCAGGCGGGACAGGGGAGCCTATGGCTACACCTTC. This translates into CASRRDRGAYGYTF.